This T cell receptor (beta chain) was sequenced during a study of CD8+ T cells in alopecia areata. Overall study: Female C3H/HeJ mice aged roughly 6-11 weeks received skin from spontaneously alopecic C3H/HeJ graft donors aged roughly 6-12 months.

RNA extraction was followed by reverse transcription into cDNA, which acted as the sequencing template. The data were produced by immunoSEQ multiplex PCR, yet TCRdb's version contains in-frame clones alone and is incomplete. The record shows roughly 260,000 clones for this sample, with no singletons present. Cells pooled from cutaneous lymph nodes were sorted on CD4, CD8alpha, NKG2D, NKG2ACE and other markers. Whole-study results and caveats: Sequencing of scalp samples also captures resident alphabeta T cells of normal skin. Clonality in lesional scalp, especially alopecia totalis/universalis, exceeded that of normal scalp.

This clone was counted only a few times. Antigen unknown. A read error is possible here, since a much larger clone lies one base away. Any gene name here is a mouse gene name. The same CDR3 also results from other DNA sequences found in this sample. Sequenced input: CD4+ T cells sorted from a lymph node. This clonotype was sampled from a C3H/HeJ mouse with alopecia areata. This line is of MHC haplotype H2-k.

This CDR3 is CASSIWAETLYF. CDR3 DNA, as far as it was read: TGTGCCAGCAGTATATGGGCAGAA. This sequence joins TRBV19 and TRBJ2-3; D unresolved. The CDR3 end falls 4 residues outside the read, so it is completed with the germline J gene. Trimming shortened V by 1 base and J by 3 bases, and 3 bases separated the two germline ends. This CDR3 has 12 residues. Germline assignment: CDR1 FNHDT and CDR2 SITEND (reference sequence).